This T cell receptor beta chain was found in a study of blood T cells in healthy people across ages. Points from the study as a whole: Any changes in expanded clonotypes were possibly confounded, as donor CMV status remained unknown. Those diversity estimates obtained from one million T cells were thought to be underestimates.

A sample-barcoded 5' primer and a J-beta primer mix were used in a second PCR of roughly 7 to 11 cycles. TCRdb re-derived calls from the 5' RACE reads in MiXCR, one entry per CDR3 protein. The sample has hundreds of thousands of distinct CDR3 sequences; about 32% are singletons. In this sample, this clonotype turned up many times. Its cognate antigen is unknown. All donors came from Russia, were Caucasian and healthy, and spanned ages roughly 6 to 95. The specimen sequenced was blood. This receptor was taken from a woman aged 80 or over in good health.

CDR3 in amino acids: CAISDVSGRSNSPLHF. DNA for the CDR3: TGTGCCATCAGTGATGTCTCTGGACGGAGTAATTCACCCCTCCACTTT. This chain links TRBV10-3 with TRBJ1-6; D gene ambiguous. The CDR3 has 16 residues. Trimming removed 3 bases at V and 6 bases at J, with 15 bases between. Germline CDR1 is ENHRY and CDR2 is SYGVKD.